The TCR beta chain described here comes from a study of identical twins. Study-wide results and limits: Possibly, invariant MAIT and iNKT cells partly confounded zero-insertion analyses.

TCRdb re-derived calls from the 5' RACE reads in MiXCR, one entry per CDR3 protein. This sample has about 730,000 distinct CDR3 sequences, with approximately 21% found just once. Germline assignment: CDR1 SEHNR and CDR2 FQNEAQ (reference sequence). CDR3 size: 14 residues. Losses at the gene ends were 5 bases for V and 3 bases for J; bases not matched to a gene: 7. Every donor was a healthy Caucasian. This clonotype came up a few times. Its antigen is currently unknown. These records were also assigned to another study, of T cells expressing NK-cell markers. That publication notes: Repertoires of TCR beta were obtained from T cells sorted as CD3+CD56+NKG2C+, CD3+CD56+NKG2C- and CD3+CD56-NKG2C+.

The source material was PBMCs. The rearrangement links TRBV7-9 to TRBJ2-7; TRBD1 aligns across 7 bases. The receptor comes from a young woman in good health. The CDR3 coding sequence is TGTGCCAGCAGCCCCCCGACAGGGTTCTACGAGCAGTACTTC. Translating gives CASSPPTGFYEQYF.